This T cell receptor beta chain was found in a study of T cell changes during pregnancy in multiple sclerosis. Generated by immunoSEQ multiplex PCR, the TCRdb table keeps only in-frame clones and is missing some. The sample lists tens of thousands of clones; more than 90% were seen once. CDR1 is MDHEN, CDR2 SYDVKM, per germline. The CDR3 is made up of 12 amino acids. Trimming shortened V by 5 bases and J by 9 bases, and 11 bases separated the two germline ends. This clonotype was obtained from a female donor in good health, enrolled as a control in a pregnancy study. This specimen consisted of CD4+ T cells from peripheral blood mononuclear cells, obtained in the second trimester of pregnancy. The gene calls are TRBV28 and TRBJ2-1; D gene ambiguous. The CDR3 DNA follows: TGTGCCAGCAGTGTGGCTTCCCGTGAGCAGTTCTTC. Translated: CASSVASREQFF.